This TCR beta chain was sequenced in a study of cytomegalovirus exposure and HLA in healthy donors. Overall study findings and caveats: CMV antigen specificity was confirmed in vitro for a few CMV-associated chains. With further analysis later on, most CMV-associated TCR beta chains appeared HLA-restricted.

PCR amplification relied on 60 Vbeta primers (plus 13 Jbeta primers). Only in-frame clones appear in the TCRdb table, and some are missing; sequencing was by immunoSEQ multiplex PCR. The table records about 130,000 clones, approximately 80% of them present only once. This clone showed up just a few times. Its antigen is not known. The receptor's source is a man aged 50-60 years in good health and CMV-seronegative. The source material was PBMCs.

The CDR3 sequence: CASSQIGTSGSRIEQFF. As DNA, the CDR3 is TGTGCCAGCAGCCAAATTGGGACTAGCGGGAGTCGTATTGAGCAGTTCTTC. The gene calls are TRBV11-2 and TRBJ2-1; 14 bases agree with TRBD2. Germline V CDR1 and CDR2: SGHAT, FQNNGV. This CDR3 region has 17 residues. The V gene end was trimmed by 5 bases and the J gene end by 9 bases; junction bases not matched to a gene: 12.